This passage covers 8 T cell receptor beta chains from one sample sequenced in a study of shared clonotypes between healthy human individuals. Repertoires were generated with immunoSEQ multiplex PCR, while TCRdb's copy carries only in-frame clones and drops some. Seen here are some 480,000 clones, 65% to 80% observed once, and the top ten hold 10% to 15%. Sequenced: PBMCs. These receptors were collected from a woman aged 40-49 years in good health. Some clones in this sample may be carry-over from other donors' samples.

This clone was seen once. This chain uses TRBV7-9 with TRBJ1-4; no clear D. The CDR3 has 14 amino acids. V lost 0 bases, J lost 8 bases, and 10 bases lay in between. CDR1 and CDR2 from the germline V gene are SEHNR and FQNEAQ (reference sequence). This CDR3 reads CASSLAGDGEKLFF. The CDR3 DNA follows: TGTGCCAGCAGCTTAGCTGGGGATGGGGAAAAACTGTTTTTT.

The gene calls are TRBV7-2 and TRBJ2-7, with 7 bases aligning to TRBD2. The CDR3 totals 16 residues. V shed 5 bases and J 2 bases; nucleotides not matched to a gene: 12. Germline V gene lookup returns CDR1 SGHTA and CDR2 FQGNSA. CDR3 loop: CASSPQGREPAYEQYF. Here the CDR3 DNA reads TGTGCCAGCAGCCCCCAAGGGCGGGAGCCCGCCTACGAGCAGTACTTC.

Worth noting for this clone: In the same sample, other DNA sequences code for this CDR3. The genes are TRBV5-1 and TRBJ1-2; D perhaps matches TRBD1 (5 bases). The germline V gene encodes CDR1 SGHRS and CDR2 YFSETQ. The CDR3 is 14 residues long. V lost 3 bases and J lost 2, with 11 bases in between. In nucleotides, the CDR3 is TGCGCCAGCAGCTCCGGGACGGCGAACTATGGCTACACCTTC. It specifies CASSSGTANYGYTF.

The J gene is TRBJ2-1, the V gene TRBV28, with 10 bases matching TRBD2. Germline V lookup: CDR1 MDHEN, CDR2 SYDVKM. This CDR3 has 16 residues. The trim removed 2 bases at V and 5 bases at J, leaving 6 bases unmatched. As DNA, the CDR3 is TGTGCCAGCAGTTTAGAGCGGGGGGGCGTCCACAATGAGCAGTTCTTC. Protein: CASSLERGGVHNEQFF.

V gene TRBV10-3 combines with J gene TRBJ1-4; 9 bases match TRBD1. This CDR3 spans 16 amino acids. Unmatched junction bases numbered 8, after V lost 5 bases and J lost 4 bases. Germline loops: CDR1 ENHRY, CDR2 SYGVKD. CDR3 sequence (DNA): TGTGCCATCAGTCGGGACAGGGCCTACCTTAATGAAAAACTGTTTTTT. Its translation: CAISRDRAYLNEKLFF.

The J gene is TRBJ1-4, the V gene TRBV2; D is possibly TRBD1 (5 bases). V dropped 6 bases and J dropped 7 bases, with 12 bases sitting between them. There are 13 residues in the CDR3. In germline, CDR1 is SNHLY, CDR2 FYNNEI. CDR3 sequence: CASRGVLVEKLFF. CDR3 DNA: TGTGCCAGCAGGGGGGTTCTAGTTGAAAAACTGTTTTTT.

This clone was counted between two and nine times. The V and J genes are TRBV2 and TRBJ2-2; tentative D call: TRBD1 (6 bases). Per germline, CDR1 SNHLY and CDR2 FYNNEI. The CDR3 extends over 14 amino acids. Between the trimmed V and J ends, which lost 8 bases and 2 bases, there was a span of 12 bases. CDR3 in amino acids: CASHRDTNTGELFF. CDR3 nucleotides: TGTGCCAGCCACCGGGACACTAACACCGGGGAGCTGTTTTTT.

With respect to this clone: The same CDR3 can be traced to other DNA sequences in this sample. The V and J genes are TRBV7-8 and TRBJ2-2; the match to TRBD2 covers 7 bases. The length of the CDR3 is 16 residues. CDR1 and CDR2 (germline): SGHVS, FQNEAQ. Trimming removed 1 base from V and 5 bases from J; junction bases left unmatched: 7. The CDR3 sequence is CASSLGGGSGTGELFF. The CDR3 bases are TGTGCCAGCAGCTTAGGAGGCGGGAGCGGGACCGGGGAGCTGTTTTTT.